Below are 4 T cell receptor beta chains sequenced from a single sample in a study of spatial heterogeneity in lung cancer. Findings of the study overall: One measure, the expanded intratumoral alpha and beta TCR count, tracked tumor mutation counts.

The time point here: sample taken at primary tumor resection. TCRdb recomputed calls from the 5' RACE reads with MiXCR, one row per CDR3 protein. The sample carries roughly 1,000 distinct CDR3 sequences, approximately 3.9% recorded once. These receptors' targets are unknown. The material was lung tumor tissue, obtained at surgery. The receptors were gathered from a male donor with early-stage non-small cell lung cancer.

This clonotype qualifies as medium-sized. The V call is TRBV7-2, the J call TRBJ2-7; D possibly matches TRBD1 or TRBD2 (5 bases each). CDR3 length: 14 residues. V was trimmed by 6 bases and J by 2 bases, leaving 14 bases between them. CDR1 and CDR2 from the germline V gene are SGHTA and FQGNSA. Here the CDR3 DNA reads TGTGCCAGCAGTGAGGGGCCAGGGACCTACGAGCAGTACTTC. Translating gives CASSEGPGTYEQYF.

The genes are TRBV29-1 and TRBJ2-3, with unresolved D. V was trimmed by 5 bases and J by 0 bases, leaving 15 bases between them. CDR3 length: 15 residues. Germline lookup yields CDR1 SQVTM and CDR2 ANQGSEA. DNA for the CDR3: TGCAGCGTTAGTCAATTGGGTACTAGCACAGATACGCAGTATTTT. Its translation is CSVSQLGTSTDTQYF.

In its sample, this clonotype ranks as large. The rearrangement links TRBV28 to TRBJ1-5, with no clear D. The CDR3 contains 14 residues. V was clipped by 4 bases and J by 4 bases, with 11 bases between them. Germline CDR1 and CDR2: MDHEN and SYDVKM. The CDR3 is CASSSPSLNQPQHF. The DNA for the CDR3 is TGTGCCAGCAGTTCACCTAGCCTTAATCAGCCCCAGCATTTT.

Relative to its sample, this clonotype is large. V usage is TRBV7-8 and J usage is TRBJ2-7; TRBD1 is a possible D gene (6 bases). The CDR3 has 13 amino acids. Germline V lookup: CDR1 SGHVS, CDR2 FQNEAQ. Trimming pared 5 bases from V and 4 bases from J, leaving 12 bases between. For the CDR3, the DNA is TGTGCCAGCAGCATTGGACAGACGTACGAGCAGTACGTC. Protein sequence: CASSIGQTYEQYV.